This TCR beta chain was documented in a study of Tregs in tolerant kidney transplant recipients. Study-wide results and limits: Activated donor B cell expansion appeared to reveal the most relevant donor-specific TCRbeta repertoire.

The assay was immunoSEQ multiplex PCR, and TCRdb's table has in-frame clones only and misses some. The sample holds around 15,000 clones, 53% seen once. Recipient PBMCs carried a CFSE label and met irradiated graft donor PBMCs for over five days before FACS sorting. This clone is termed medium-sized. What it binds is not known. CDR3 length: 15 residues. V shed 3 bases and J shed 5 bases, with 13 bases lying between them. CDR1 is SGHAT and CDR2 is FQNNGV in the germline V gene. The sequencing used CD4+ T cells from blood cultured with allogeneic cells, collected before the transplant. The V call is TRBV11-2, the J call TRBJ2-2, with a possible D match to TRBD1 (6 bases). This clonotype was obtained from a human patient who received a combined kidney and bone marrow transplant. CDR3 in DNA: TGTGCCAGCAGCTTCCGCCCTGACAGGACCGGGGAGCTGTTTTTT. Translating it yields CASSFRPDRTGELFF. Filled out from reference TRBV11-2 and TRBJ2-2, the complete variable domain reads EAGVAQSPRYKIIEKRQSVAFWCNPISGHATLYWYQQILGQGPKLLIQFQNNGVVDDSQLPKDRFSAERLKGVDSTLKIQPAKLEDSAVYLCASSFRPDRTGELFFGEGSRLTVL.